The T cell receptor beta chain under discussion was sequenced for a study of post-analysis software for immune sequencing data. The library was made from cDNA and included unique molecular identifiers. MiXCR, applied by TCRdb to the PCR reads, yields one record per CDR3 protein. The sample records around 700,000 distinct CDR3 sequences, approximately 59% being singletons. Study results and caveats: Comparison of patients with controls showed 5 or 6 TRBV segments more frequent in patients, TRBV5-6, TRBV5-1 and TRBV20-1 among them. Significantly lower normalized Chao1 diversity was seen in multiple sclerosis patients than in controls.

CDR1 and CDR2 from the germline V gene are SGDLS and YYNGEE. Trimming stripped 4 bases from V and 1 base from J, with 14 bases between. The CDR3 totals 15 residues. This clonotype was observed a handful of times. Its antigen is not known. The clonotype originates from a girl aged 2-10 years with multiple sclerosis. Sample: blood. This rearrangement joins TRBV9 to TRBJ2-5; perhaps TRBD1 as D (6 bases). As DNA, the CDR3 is TGTGCCAGCAGCACCCAGACAGGACCCCAAGAGACCCAGTACTTC. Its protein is CASSTQTGPQETQYF.